This entry is about one T cell receptor beta chain. CDR3 length equals 14 residues. The V end was cut by 2 bases, the J end by 5 bases, with 11 bases between. Germline lookup yields CDR1 SGHAT and CDR2 FQDESV (reference sequence). This entry is derived from a study of blood T cell repertoires in COVID-19. Generated by immunoSEQ multiplex PCR, the TCRdb table keeps only in-frame clones and is missing some. The sample yields 59,000 or so clones, roughly 85% seen once. Sequences were obtained from peripheral blood. This clonotype was sampled from a man in his 60s with acute or convalescent COVID-19. The J gene is TRBJ2-3, the V gene TRBV11-1, with a possible D match to TRBD1 (6 bases). This chain's CDR3 is CASSLRGIEDTQYF. DNA of the CDR3: TGTGCCAGCAGCTTAAGGGGGATCGAAGATACGCAGTATTTT.